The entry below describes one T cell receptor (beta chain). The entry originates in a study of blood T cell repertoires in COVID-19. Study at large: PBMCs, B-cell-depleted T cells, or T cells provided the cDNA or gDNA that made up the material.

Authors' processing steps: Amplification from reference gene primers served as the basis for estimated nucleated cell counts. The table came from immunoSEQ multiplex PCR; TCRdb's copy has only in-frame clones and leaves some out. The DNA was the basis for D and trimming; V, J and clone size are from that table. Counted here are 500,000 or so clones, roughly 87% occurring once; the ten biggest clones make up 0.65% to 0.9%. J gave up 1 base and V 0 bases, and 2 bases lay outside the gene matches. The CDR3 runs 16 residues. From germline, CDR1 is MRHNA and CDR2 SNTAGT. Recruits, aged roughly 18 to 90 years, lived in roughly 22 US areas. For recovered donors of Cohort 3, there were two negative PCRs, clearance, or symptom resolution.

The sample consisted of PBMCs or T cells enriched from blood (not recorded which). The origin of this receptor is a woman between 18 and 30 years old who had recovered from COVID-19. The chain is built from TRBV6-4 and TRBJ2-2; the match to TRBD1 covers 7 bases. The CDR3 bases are TGTGCCAGCAGTGACTCGAGGACAGGGAACACCGGGGAGCTGTTTTTT. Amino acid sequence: CASSDSRTGNTGELFF.